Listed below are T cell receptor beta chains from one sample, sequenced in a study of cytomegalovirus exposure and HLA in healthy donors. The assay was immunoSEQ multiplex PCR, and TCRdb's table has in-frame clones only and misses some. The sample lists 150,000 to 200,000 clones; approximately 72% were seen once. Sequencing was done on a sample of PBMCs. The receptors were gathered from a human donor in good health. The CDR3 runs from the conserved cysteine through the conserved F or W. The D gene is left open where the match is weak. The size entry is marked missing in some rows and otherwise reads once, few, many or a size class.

TGTGCCAGCAGCTTAGTTCAGGCGGGGGTGGATGAGCAGTTCTTC,CASSLVQAGVDEQFF,TRBJ2-1,NA,TRBV7-8,TRBD2
TGTGCCTCGTACATGCAAGACAGGGGGCTATCCTATGGCTACACCTTC,CASYMQDRGLSYGYTF,TRBJ1-2,NA,TRBV30,TRBD1
TGTGCCAGCATTTGGGGGCATTATGGCTACACCTTC,CASIWGHYGYTF,TRBJ1-2,NA,TRBV6-1,NA
TGTGCCAGCAGTTTATTAGGAGGGGGCGATGAAAAACTGTTTTTT,CASSLLGGGDEKLFF,TRBJ1-4,few,TRBV27,TRBD1
TGCGCCAGCAGTCCGAAGGTCCGACAGGGGAATCAGCCCCAGCATTTT,CASSPKVRQGNQPQHF,TRBJ1-5,few,TRBV23-1,TRBD1
TGCGCCAGCAGCTTGGAGGCTAGCGGGGGGGGATGGGAGCAGTTCTTC,CASSLEASGGGWEQFF,TRBJ2-1,NA,TRBV5-1,TRBD2
TGTGCCAGCAGCTTGGGAGTAGCGGGGGGTGAGAATGAGCAGTTCTTC,CASSLGVAGGENEQFF,TRBJ2-1,NA,TRBV7-3,TRBD2
TGTGCCAGCCGCCTCCAAAATGAGGCCGGGGAGCTGTTTTTT,CASRLQNEAGELFF,TRBJ2-2,once,TRBV19,NA
TGCGCCAGCAGTCACCCCGTCGACGGGACAGGGAACACTGAAGCTTTCTTT,CASSHPVDGTGNTEAFF,TRBJ1-1,NA,TRBV23-1,TRBD1
TGTGCCAGCAGCCTCGGGGGGACTGCCTACTACGAGCAGTACTTC,CASSLGGTAYYEQYF,TRBJ2-7,NA,TRBV6-5,TRBD2
TGTGCCACCAGCAGAGAGGTGGACGGGAGAACAAGGGAGACCCAGTACTTC,CATSREVDGRTRETQYF,TRBJ2-5,NA,TRBV15,NA
TGCGCCAGCCGGCGGGAGAGCAATCAGCCCCAGCATTTT,CASRRESNQPQHF,TRBJ1-5,NA,TRBV5-1,NA
TGTGCCAGTAGTTTACGGACAGGGGACCGCGAGCAGTACTTC,CASSLRTGDREQYF,TRBJ2-7,NA,TRBV19,TRBD1
TGTGCCAGCAGCGACCGGACAGGGCGAGGGAACACTGAAGCTTTCTTT,CASSDRTGRGNTEAFF,TRBJ1-1,few,TRBV7-9,TRBD1
TGTGCCAGCAGCCCCCCAAAGTACACAGGTGGATCCTACGAGCAGTACTTC,CASSPPKYTGGSYEQYF,TRBJ2-7,NA,TRBV7-3,NA
TGTGCCAGCTCACCAGGCGGGGAGGCCTACGAGCAGTACTTC,CASSPGGEAYEQYF,TRBJ2-7,NA,TRBV18,NA
TGTGCCTGGAGTGTAGACAGACTAGCCAAAAACATTCAGTACTTC,CAWSVDRLAKNIQYF,TRBJ2-4,NA,TRBV30,NA
TGTGCCAGCAGCGATCTGCCTAGGCGGGGGGTCACAGATACGCAGTATTTT,CASSDLPRRGVTDTQYF,TRBJ2-3,NA,TRBV9,TRBD2
TGTGCCTGGAATTTAGGGGGTGAAGCTTTCTTT,CAWNLGGEAFF,TRBJ1-1,few,TRBV30,NA
TGCGCCAGCAGCCAAGTCGAGTCCTACGAGCAGTACTTC,CASSQVESYEQYF,TRBJ2-7,NA,TRBV4-1,NA
TGTGCCAGCAGCGTAGAGCCGTCTAATGAAAAACTGTTTTTT,CASSVEPSNEKLFF,TRBJ1-4,few,TRBV9,NA
TGTGCTAGTGGATCGGGACAGATGGCAGGCGAGCAGTACTTC,CASGSGQMAGEQYF,TRBJ2-7,few,TRBV12-5,TRBD1
TGTGCCAGCAGCCCTAGGACAGGTAGCTCCTACAATGAGCAGTTCTTC,CASSPRTGSSYNEQFF,TRBJ2-1,NA,TRBV11-3,TRBD1
TGTGCCAGTAGTATCCCCAGGCAGAACACTGAAGCTTTCTTT,CASSIPRQNTEAFF,TRBJ1-1,NA,TRBV19,NA
TGTGCCAGCAGTCCCAGCTGGGCTCGCACAGATACGCAGTATTTT,CASSPSWARTDTQYF,TRBJ2-3,NA,TRBV6-5,NA
TGTGCCAGCAGGCCGGACAGGTACGAGCAGTACTTC,CASRPDRYEQYF,TRBJ2-7,NA,TRBV6-6,TRBD1
TGTGCCAGCAGTATTGTTGCGGGGGGCACAGATACGCAGTATTTT,CASSIVAGGTDTQYF,TRBJ2-3,NA,TRBV6-6,TRBD2
TGTGCCAGCAGCCATAGACAGGTAAGCACAGATACGCAGTATTTT,CASSHRQVSTDTQYF,TRBJ2-3,NA,TRBV7-9,NA
TGTGCCAGCAGTATACAACAGGGGCTTGGCTATGGCTACACCTTC,CASSIQQGLGYGYTF,TRBJ1-2,NA,TRBV2,TRBD1
TGTGCCAGCATCCGGACAGATAAGACTCTCGAAGCTTTCTTT,CASIRTDKTLEAFF,TRBJ1-1,NA,TRBV2,NA
TGTGCCAGCAGCTCACTGAGGAGCTCCTACGAGCAGTACTTC,CASSSLRSSYEQYF,TRBJ2-7,NA,TRBV7-2,NA
TGTGCCAGCAGCTTAGCGTCAGATAGCAATCAGCCCCAGCATTTT,CASSLASDSNQPQHF,TRBJ1-5,NA,TRBV7-2,NA
TGTGCCAGCAGCCTACCCGGGACAGGGTCCTACGAGCAGTACTTC,CASSLPGTGSYEQYF,TRBJ2-7,NA,TRBV5-4,TRBD1
TGTGCCAGTAGTCAACTCAAAAACATTCAGTACTTC,CASSQLKNIQYF,TRBJ2-4,NA,TRBV19,NA
TGTGCCAGCAGCAAAGACTTTGGACTAGCGGGGGGGAGAGAGACCCAGTACTTC,CASSKDFGLAGGRETQYF,TRBJ2-5,NA,TRBV21-1,NA
TGCGCCAGCAGCTTGTGGGGGGGATATAGCTCCTATAATTCACCCCTCCACTTT,CASSLWGGYSSYNSPLHF,TRBJ1-6,NA,TRBV5-1,NA
TGTGCCAGCAGCTTAAGTAACTCCAATTCACCCCTCCACTTT,CASSLSNSNSPLHF,TRBJ1-6,few,TRBV7-9,NA
TGTGCCAGCAGCGTAGGGGGGGATCTCTACAATGAGCAGTTCTTC,CASSVGGDLYNEQFF,TRBJ2-1,NA,TRBV9,NA
TGTGCCAGTAGTTTTCATCAGGGTAACGGCTACACCTTC,CASSFHQGNGYTF,TRBJ1-2,NA,TRBV19,NA
TGCGCCAGCAGCCAAGATGCACAGGGAACTGGCAATGAGCAGTTCTTC,CASSQDAQGTGNEQFF,TRBJ2-1,few,TRBV4-1,NA
TGCACCAGCAGCCAAGGCGGGACCCACCCCAACACCATATATTTT,CTSSQGGTHPNTIYF,TRBJ1-3,NA,TRBV1,NA
TGTGCCTGGAGTGGGGGGGGCACAGATACGCAGTATTTT,CAWSGGGTDTQYF,TRBJ2-3,NA,TRBV30,NA
TGCGCCAGCAGCCCCCCACTAATAAGGAACACTGAAGCTTTCTTT,CASSPPLIRNTEAFF,TRBJ1-1,NA,TRBV4-1,NA
TGTGCCAGCAAAACAGGGTCCGTAGGCTACGAGCAGTACTTC,CASKTGSVGYEQYF,TRBJ2-7,NA,TRBV28,NA
TGTGCCAGCAGTGGCACAGGGGGCCTCGATGCAAGGGCTGAAGCTTTCTTT,CASSGTGGLDARAEAFF,TRBJ1-1,NA,TRBV6-1,TRBD1
TGTGCCAGCAGCTTACCAGGACCCGGGACAGGGGAAAATGAGCAGTTCTTC,CASSLPGPGTGENEQFF,TRBJ2-1,NA,TRBV5-4,TRBD1
TGTGCCAGCAGCCCCCCCCGGACTAGTCGGACCGGGGAGCTGTTTTTT,CASSPPRTSRTGELFF,TRBJ2-2,NA,TRBV9,TRBD2
TGTGCCAGCAGCTTTCAGGGGGTACTCCAAGAGACCCAGTACTTC,CASSFQGVLQETQYF,TRBJ2-5,NA,TRBV11-2,TRBD1
TGTGCCAGCAGTTCTCCGGGGGGTGGAACTGAAGCTTTCTTT,CASSSPGGGTEAFF,TRBJ1-1,NA,TRBV6-5,NA
TGTGCCAGCAGTCGGGACACCTATGGCTACACCTTC,CASSRDTYGYTF,TRBJ1-2,once,TRBV2,NA
TGCGCCAGCAGCTTGGCCCCAGCGACAGCGAACACCGGGGAGCTGTTTTTT,CASSLAPATANTGELFF,TRBJ2-2,NA,TRBV5-1,NA
TGCGCCAGCAGCCCAGGACAGGGTCTTAAACACGAGCAGTACTTC,CASSPGQGLKHEQYF,TRBJ2-7,NA,TRBV5-1,TRBD1
TGTGCCAGCAGCCTAAGGGAGACAGGTAGCTATGAGCAGTTCTTC,CASSLRETGSYEQFF,TRBJ2-1,NA,TRBV11-2,NA
TGCAGCGTTGTGTACCAAAGGAGTGGTGGCTACACCTTC,CSVVYQRSGGYTF,TRBJ1-2,NA,TRBV29-1,NA
TGTGCCACCAGCCCCGGCACTGAAGCTTTCTTT,CATSPGTEAFF,TRBJ1-1,NA,TRBV15,NA
TGTGCCAGCAGCTGGACCCGGGGAGGCACCGGGGAGCTGTTTTTT,CASSWTRGGTGELFF,TRBJ2-2,NA,TRBV7-9,NA
TGTGCCAGCAGTGAAATGGCCAGGAATGAAGCTTTCTTT,CASSEMARNEAFF,TRBJ1-1,few,TRBV2,NA
TGTGCCAGCAGCAAAACCCCCGCGGGGGGCACTAGCACAGATACGCAGTATTTT,CASSKTPAGGTSTDTQYF,TRBJ2-3,few,TRBV13,TRBD2
TGTGCCAGCAGTCCTATCGGCGGGGGAATCCCCGGGGAGCTGTTTTTT,CASSPIGGGIPGELFF,TRBJ2-2,NA,TRBV7-3,TRBD2